The following is a T cell receptor (beta chain) sequence with its context. The antigen remains unidentified. This specimen comes from a study of vaccination and CD4 T cells after COVID-19. Whole-study findings and limits: Relatively few convalescent patients were studied, without early post-infection timepoints.

TCRdb re-derived calls from the PCR reads in MiXCR, one entry per CDR3 protein. The table has tens of thousands of distinct CDR3 sequences, approximately 49% seen once; the top ten hold about 6%. Sample time point: late sampling 161 to 241 days after vaccination in a few convalescent patients. The CDR3 is 15 amino acids. V lost 0 bases and J lost 5, with 14 bases in between. From germline, CDR1 is DFQATT and CDR2 SNEGSKA (reference sequence). The chain is built from TRBV20-1 and TRBJ2-1; weak D call: TRBD2 (5 bases). Sequenced here: CD4+ T cells from blood, sampled about 7 months after SARS-CoV-2 vaccination. This receptor was taken from a human donor who had recovered from COVID-19. The CDR3, as DNA: TGCAGTGCTAGAGATCGGTGGGAGTCCCACAATGAGCAGTTCTTC. Translated, it gives CSARDRWESHNEQFF.